Following are 14 T cell receptor beta chains from one sample sequenced in a study of blood T cell repertoires in COVID-19. Sequenced by immunoSEQ multiplex PCR; TCRdb stores in-frame clones only, minus some. The table records about 260,000 clones, 70% to 90% of them present only once. What was sequenced was peripheral blood. The origin of the receptors is a woman aged 45-65 years with acute or convalescent COVID-19.

J is TRBJ2-3 and V is TRBV7-2; D possibly corresponds to TRBD1 (6 bases). CDR1 and CDR2 from the germline V gene are SGHTA and FQGNSA. V was cut by 0 bases and J by 3 bases, with 31 bases left in between. The CDR3 is 22 residues long. This CDR3 is CASSLATGSWNRTPQGTDTQYF. CDR3 sequence (DNA): TGTGCCAGCAGCTTAGCAACAGGAAGTTGGAACCGCACCCCCCAGGGGACAGATACGCAGTATTTT.

The chain recombines TRBV7-2 with TRBJ1-1; 8 bases line up with TRBD1. V was clipped by 6 bases and J by 0 bases; unmatched bases: 6. This CDR3 region has 15 residues. CDR1 is SGHTA, CDR2 FQGNSA, per germline. The CDR3 region has the DNA TGTGCCAGCAGGCCAGGGACAGGCATGAACACTGAAGCTTTCTTT. It codes for CASRPGTGMNTEAFF.

This clone was detected only a few times. The V call is TRBV7-2, the J call TRBJ1-1; D unresolved. Trimming pared 2 bases from V and 4 bases from J, leaving 8 bases between. The CDR3 totals 13 residues. Germline CDR1 reads SGHTA; CDR2 reads FQGNSA. CDR3 residues: CASSLFSSTEAFF. In DNA form, the CDR3 reads TGTGCCAGCAGCTTATTTTCGAGCACTGAAGCTTTCTTT.

The genes are TRBV19 and TRBJ2-5, with unresolved D. The CDR3 is made up of 13 amino acids. The germline V gene has CDR1 LNHDA and CDR2 SQIVND (reference sequence). Trimming removed 4 bases from V and 4 bases from J, with 10 bases in between. CDR3 DNA: TGTGCCAGTAGTAATCTCGAGTTAGAGACCCAGTACTTC. Its protein is CASSNLELETQYF.

The chain uses TRBV18 and TRBJ1-4, with 9 nucleotides matching TRBD1. The CDR3 contains 15 residues. The V gene's germline CDR1 is KGHSH and CDR2 LQKENI. J was trimmed by 8 bases and V by 4 bases; bases with no gene match: 8. The CDR3 protein is CASSRRQGEREKLFF. Written as DNA, the CDR3 is TGTGCCAGCTCACGGAGACAGGGGGAAAGAGAAAAACTGTTTTTT.

The V and J genes are TRBV9 and TRBJ2-3; TRBD2 agrees at 8 bases. CDR1 and CDR2 (germline): SGDLS, YYNGEE. V trimming: 4 bases; J trimming: 5 bases; junction bases outside the gene matches: 6. There are 14 residues in the CDR3. As DNA, the CDR3 is TGTGCCAGCAGCTTTAGCGGGAAGCTAGATACGCAGTATTTT. Protein product: CASSFSGKLDTQYF.

The gene calls are TRBV29-1 and TRBJ2-7; 7 bases are shared with TRBD1. This CDR3 is built from 14 residues. The germline V gene has CDR1 SQVTM and CDR2 ANQGSEA. V dropped 7 bases and J dropped 0; count of bases not matched to a gene: 9. Here the CDR3 reads CSARRQGDSYEQYF. DNA for the CDR3: TGCAGCGCCCGAAGACAGGGTGACTCCTACGAGCAGTACTTC.

The chain carries TRBV6-2 or TRBV6-3 and TRBJ2-1, with TRBD1 as a possible D gene (5 bases). The CDR3 is made up of 16 amino acids. Per germline, CDR1 MNHEY and CDR2 SVGEGT. Trimming shortened V by 6 bases and J by 7 bases, and 22 bases separated the two germline ends. CDR3 residues: CASSSIRQFQDNEQFF. Written as DNA, the CDR3 is TGTGCCAGCAGCTCTATTCGACAGTTCCAAGATAATGAGCAGTTCTTC.

The chain joins TRBV7-8 to TRBJ2-3, with D perhaps matching TRBD2 (5 bases). CDR3 length: 12 amino acids. The germline V gene has CDR1 SGHVS and CDR2 FQNEAQ. Trimming removed 5 bases from V and 4 bases from J, with 7 bases in between. As DNA, the CDR3 is TGTGCCAGCAGCCCGCGGGCAGATACGCAGTATTTT. Translation: CASSPRADTQYF.

The gene calls are TRBV28 and TRBJ1-4, with TRBD1 matching over 11 bases. CDR1 is MDHEN and CDR2 is SYDVKM in the germline V gene. J gave up 8 bases and V 3 bases, and 2 bases lay outside the gene matches. The CDR3 runs 14 residues. CDR3 DNA: TGTGCCAGCAGTTTCTGGGACAGGGGGGAAAAACTGTTTTTT. This gives the protein CASSFWDRGEKLFF. The whole variable domain, remainder taken from reference TRBV28 and TRBJ1-4, is DVKVTQSSRYLVKRTGEKVFLECVQDMDHENMFWYRQDPGLGLRLIYFSYDVKMKEKGDIPEGYSVSREKKERFSLILESASTNQTSMYLCASSFWDRGEKLFFGSGTQLSVL.

This chain joins TRBV30 and TRBJ1-1; D perhaps matches TRBD1 (6 bases). Trimming pared 4 bases from V and 1 base from J, leaving 16 bases between. Looked up from germline, CDR1 is GTSNPN and CDR2 is SVGIG (reference sequence). CDR3 length equals 15 residues. This CDR3 is CAWTPPDRENTEAFF. The DNA of the CDR3 is TGTGCCTGGACCCCGCCGGACAGAGAGAACACTGAAGCTTTCTTT.

This clone was seen once. In DNA, the CDR3 is TGTGCCAGCAGCATAGGACAGGGGGCGTTTGGCTACACCTTC. Translated, it gives CASSIGQGAFGYTF. The J gene is TRBJ1-2, the V gene TRBV5-4; 11 bases line up with TRBD1. The CDR3 contains 14 residues. Germline V lookup: CDR1 SGHNT, CDR2 YYREEE (reference sequence). V shed 4 bases and J 7 bases; nucleotides not matched to a gene: 6.

V gene TRBV19 combines with J gene TRBJ1-5; 8 nucleotides line up with TRBD1. The germline CDR1 and CDR2 sequences are LNHDA and SQIVND (reference sequence). Losses at the gene ends were 3 bases for V and 5 bases for J; bases not matched to a gene: 6. The CDR3 is 15 amino acids. The CDR3: CASSMRDRTDQPQHF. The CDR3 DNA reads as TGTGCCAGTAGTATGAGGGACAGGACGGATCAGCCCCAGCATTTT.

The CDR3 is CASSPFIGYFETEPSGANVLTF. CDR3 DNA sequence: TGTGCCAGCTCACCATTTATAGGTTATTTCGAGACAGAGCCCTCTGGGGCCAACGTCCTGACTTTC. The chain employs TRBV18 and TRBJ2-6, with D possibly matching TRBD1 (5 bases). The V and J ends lost 2 bases and 0 bases respectively, with 26 bases between them. CDR1 and CDR2 from the germline V gene are KGHSH and LQKENI. The CDR3 is 22 residues long.